This entry lists 26 T cell receptor beta chains sequenced from one sample in a study of T cell changes during pregnancy in multiple sclerosis. Sequencing used immunoSEQ multiplex PCR; TCRdb keeps in-frame clones, though not all of them. The sample lists around 100,000 clones; approximately 90% were seen once. The sequencing used peripheral blood, collected in the third trimester of pregnancy. The receptors were gathered from a female donor with multiple sclerosis, enrolled in a pregnancy study.

The rearrangement uses TRBV18 and TRBJ2-7; 7 bases line up with TRBD1. The CDR3 spans 14 residues. The germline V gene encodes CDR1 KGHSH and CDR2 LQKENI. Losses at the gene ends were 2 bases for V and 4 bases for J; bases not matched to a gene: 5. CDR3 in DNA: TGTGCCAGCTCACCAGGGACAGAGAAATACGAGCAGTACTTC. This sequence encodes CASSPGTEKYEQYF.

The CDR3 DNA reads as TGTGCCAGCAGCTTAGCCCCGTCACTAGCGGGAGAAACCGGGGAGCTGTTTTTT. Translation: CASSLAPSLAGETGELFF. V usage is TRBV7-2 and J usage is TRBJ2-2; 11 nucleotides align to TRBD2. V gave up 0 bases and J gave up 5 bases; unmatched junction bases: 8. The CDR3 length is 18 residues. The germline CDR1 and CDR2 sequences are SGHTA and FQGNSA. The complete variable domain, with remaining parts taken from reference TRBV7-2 and TRBJ2-2, reads GAGVSQSPSNKVTEKGKDVELRCDPISGHTALYWYRQSLGQGLEFLIYFQGNSAPDKSGLPSDRFSAERTGGSVSTLTIQRTQQEDSAVYLCASSLAPSLAGETGELFFGEGSRLTVL.

The chain employs TRBV19 and TRBJ1-3; D remains ambiguous. V shed 9 bases and J shed 0 bases, with 9 bases lying between them. Germline CDR1 is LNHDA and CDR2 is SQIVND (reference sequence). The CDR3 is 13 amino acids. The DNA of the CDR3 is TGTGCCAGCCAACACAGCTCTGGAAACACCATATATTTT. As protein: CASQHSSGNTIYF.

This chain connects TRBV6-6 to TRBJ2-7; D is possibly TRBD1 (6 bases). V was shortened by 5 bases and J by 3 bases, with 17 bases between the two germline ends. This CDR3 contains 15 residues. The germline V gene encodes CDR1 MNHNY and CDR2 SVGAGI (reference sequence). The CDR3 nucleotides read TGTGCCAGCAGTCCGACAGGAGGAGACTACTACGAGCAGTACTTC. Translating gives CASSPTGGDYYEQYF.

The rearrangement joins TRBV18 to TRBJ1-3; 9 bases map to TRBD1. This CDR3 comprises 17 residues. V gave up 0 bases and J gave up 4 bases; unmatched junction bases: 7. The V gene's germline CDR1 is KGHSH and CDR2 LQKENI. The CDR3 loop reads CASSPPGQGLAGNTIYF. The CDR3 DNA sequence: TGTGCCAGCTCACCACCGGGACAGGGATTGGCGGGAAACACCATATATTTT.

The V gene is TRBV28, the J gene TRBJ1-4, with D possibly TRBD1 on 5 matching bases. The CDR3 totals 16 residues. Per germline, CDR1 MDHEN and CDR2 SYDVKM. V dropped 7 bases and J dropped 2 bases, with 17 bases sitting between them. CDR3 DNA: TGTGCCAGCACGTGGGCGCTGGGGACTACTAATGAAAAACTGTTTTTT. Amino acids: CASTWALGTTNEKLFF.

The chain links TRBV6-5 to TRBJ1-2; no firm D call. CDR1 and CDR2 (germline): MNHEY, SVGAGI. The V gene lost 0 bases and the J gene lost 6 bases, with 17 bases spanning the gap. CDR3 length equals 16 residues. Written as DNA, the CDR3 is TGTGCCAGCAGTTACTCGATGGGAGGGAGGGTGGATGGCTACACCTTC. It yields the protein CASSYSMGGRVDGYTF.

The chain links TRBV18 to TRBJ2-1, with 8 positions matching TRBD1. Unmatched junction bases numbered 4, after V lost 4 bases and J lost 8 bases. CDR3 length: 13 residues. Germline-derived CDR1 and CDR2 are KGHSH and LQKENI. In DNA, the CDR3 is TGTGCCAGCTCACTACAGACAGGGGATGAGCAGTTCTTC. Translating gives CASSLQTGDEQFF.

V gene TRBV5-1 combines with J gene TRBJ2-1, with D maybe TRBD1 (6 bases). The germline V and J ends were trimmed by 4 bases and 5 bases, with 13 bases remaining between them. CDR3 length: 14 amino acids. The V gene's germline CDR1 is SGHRS and CDR2 YFSETQ. The CDR3 sequence: CASSLETGHNEQFF. CDR3 nucleotide sequence: TGCGCCAGCAGCCTGGAGACAGGACACAATGAGCAGTTCTTC.

The chain links TRBV5-1 to TRBJ2-7; TRBD2 matches at 8 bases. The length of the CDR3 is 17 residues. V gave up 4 bases and J gave up 5 bases; unmatched junction bases: 17. CDR1 is SGHRS and CDR2 is YFSETQ in the germline V gene. CDR3 amino acids: CASSPGTSFAALHEQYF. CDR3 coding DNA: TGCGCCAGCAGCCCCGGGACTAGTTTTGCTGCCCTACACGAGCAGTACTTC.

The CDR3 region is CASRIINTEAFF. CDR3 bases: TGTGCCAGCAGAATTATTAACACTGAAGCTTTCTTT. This chain connects TRBV2 to TRBJ1-1; D gene uncertain. The CDR3 runs 12 residues. CDR1 and CDR2 from the germline V gene are SNHLY and FYNNEI. Between the trimmed V and J ends, which lost 6 bases and 2 bases, there was a span of 7 bases.

This rearrangement joins TRBV5-1 to TRBJ2-4, with 7 bases lining up with TRBD2. The CDR3 has 14 residues. Germline V gene lookup returns CDR1 SGHRS and CDR2 YFSETQ. V lost 4 bases, J lost 5 bases, and 6 bases stayed unmatched. In nucleotides, the CDR3 is TGCGCCAGCAGCGCTGGGGGGGGTGAAAACATTCAGTACTTC. Encoded protein: CASSAGGGENIQYF.

The J gene is TRBJ2-1, the V gene TRBV28; 9 nucleotides match TRBD1. The trim removed 6 bases at V and 2 bases at J, leaving 8 bases unmatched. The CDR3 runs to 16 residues. Germline V gene lookup returns CDR1 MDHEN and CDR2 SYDVKM. The CDR3 DNA is TGTGCCAGCAGGGGGGACAGGGAAAGGACCTACAATGAGCAGTTCTTC. Translation: CASRGDRERTYNEQFF.

The chain links TRBV7-6 to TRBJ2-7; D is ambiguous. CDR3 length equals 13 residues. Germline V gives CDR1 SGHVS, CDR2 FNYEAQ. V was pared by 1 base and J by 5 bases, with 9 bases between. Written as DNA, the CDR3 is TGTGCCAGCAGCTTAGGTCCCCGTAACGAGCAGTACTTC. It specifies CASSLGPRNEQYF.

The chain uses TRBV19 and TRBJ1-1, with TRBD1 identical over 10 bases. Germline V CDR1 and CDR2: LNHDA, SQIVND (reference sequence). The CDR3 is 15 residues long. Trimming at V came to 5 bases and at J to 5 bases, leaving 8 bases not matched to a gene. CDR3 protein: CASSERTGGRTEAFF. CDR3 nucleotide sequence: TGTGCCAGTAGTGAGCGGACAGGGGGAAGGACTGAAGCTTTCTTT.

The chain combines TRBV19 with TRBJ1-1; tentative D call: TRBD1 (6 bases). CDR1 is LNHDA and CDR2 is SQIVND in the germline V gene (reference sequence). The CDR3 consists of 17 residues. The germline V and J ends were trimmed by 5 bases and 5 bases, with 24 bases remaining between them. The DNA for the CDR3 is TGTGCCAGTAGTCCAAGGGGGGGGGCGAGGGATTGGACTGAAGCTTTCTTT. Protein product: CASSPRGGARDWTEAFF.

This clone appeared a single time. The chain couples TRBV7-3 to TRBJ2-5, with TRBD2 matching over 7 bases. Unmatched junction bases numbered 7, after V lost 1 base and J lost 5 bases. Germline CDR1 reads SGHTA; CDR2 reads FQGTGA. CDR3 length: 15 amino acids. CDR3 DNA sequence: TGTGCCAGCAGCTTAAATGGGGGGGAACTGGAGACCCAGTACTTC. Translated, it gives CASSLNGGELETQYF.

This clone has just one count. Written as DNA, the CDR3 is TGTGCCAGCAGCTTAGTCCAGGGGGCCGGCACTGAAGCTTTCTTT. Translation gives CASSLVQGAGTEAFF. J is TRBJ1-1 and V is TRBV7-9; the match to TRBD1 covers 8 bases. Trimming took 1 base from V and 4 from J; bases not matched to a gene: 5. Germline-derived CDR1 and CDR2 are SEHNR and FQNEAQ (reference sequence). This CDR3 is 15 amino acids long.

The CDR3: CATSRDPGLAVTDTQYF. The CDR3 region has the DNA TGTGCCACCAGCAGAGATCCGGGACTAGCAGTCACAGATACGCAGTATTTT. The V gene is TRBV15, the J gene TRBJ2-3; TRBD2 aligns across 9 bases. Germline trimming cut 0 bases from V and 2 bases from J; bases unmatched to any gene: 6. Germline CDR1 is LNHNV and CDR2 is YYDKDF (reference sequence). The CDR3 is 17 residues long.

This chain joins TRBV5-1 and TRBJ2-7; the D is unclear. Germline values: CDR1 SGHRS, CDR2 YFSETQ. This CDR3 is built from 14 residues. V was pared by 2 bases and J by 2 bases, with 11 bases between. In DNA form, the CDR3 reads TGCGCCAGCAGCTTAGCCCCTCCAACCTACGAGCAGTACTTC. Translating gives CASSLAPPTYEQYF.

The genes are TRBV19 and TRBJ1-6; 12 nucleotides agree with TRBD1. Germline V gene sequence: CDR1 LNHDA, CDR2 SQIVND (reference sequence). J lost 8 bases, V lost 3 bases, and 8 bases had no gene match. The CDR3 totals 17 residues. CDR3 DNA sequence: TGTGCCAGTAGTATGCCCTGGGGACAGGGGGCAGATTCACCCCTCCACTTT. Its translation is CASSMPWGQGADSPLHF.

The chain combines TRBV9 with TRBJ1-2, with 10 bases identical to TRBD1. Germline lookup yields CDR1 SGDLS and CDR2 YYNGEE. V lost 4 bases and J lost 5; bases outside the gene matches: 8. The CDR3 runs 15 residues. The CDR3 coding sequence is TGTGCCAGCAGCACGGCCGGGACAGGGGTGTATGGCTACACCTTC. The encoded protein is CASSTAGTGVYGYTF.

V usage is TRBV18 and J usage is TRBJ1-5, with 8 nucleotides matching TRBD1. CDR1 and CDR2 from the germline V gene are KGHSH and LQKENI. There are 14 residues in the CDR3. Germline trimming cut 3 bases from V and 11 bases from J; bases unmatched to any gene: 9. The CDR3 sequence: CASSPGQGGLAQHF. The CDR3 region has the DNA TGTGCCAGCTCACCCGGACAGGGTGGGTTGGCCCAGCATTTT.

This clone was detected once. The rearrangement links TRBV6-1 to TRBJ2-1, with 11 bases that match TRBD2. The junction had 5 bases not matched to a gene; V was cut back by 7 bases and J by 9 bases. Germline CDR1 and CDR2: MNHNS and SASEGT. CDR3 length equals 13 residues. The CDR3 sequence: CASKLAGGREQFF. The CDR3 DNA reads as TGTGCCAGCAAGCTAGCGGGGGGTCGTGAGCAGTTCTTC.

This chain links TRBV7-9 with TRBJ1-1; D is unclear. The V and J ends lost 1 base and 3 bases respectively, with 12 bases between them. Germline CDR1 SEHNR, CDR2 FQNEAQ (reference sequence). The CDR3 covers 15 residues. In DNA, the CDR3 is TGTGCCAGCAGCTTAGGGGTTGGTGGAGACACTGAAGCTTTCTTT. The encoded protein is CASSLGVGGDTEAFF.

This CDR3 is CASSLSGVLQPQHF. CDR3 in DNA: TGTGCCAGCAGCTTGTCAGGGGTCCTTCAGCCCCAGCATTTT. The chain has TRBV7-8 and TRBJ1-5, with D possibly TRBD1 on 6 matching bases. Germline CDR1 is SGHVS and CDR2 is FQNEAQ. V lost 3 bases, J lost 6 bases, and 12 bases lay in between. CDR3 length: 14 residues. Supplemented by reference TRBV7-8 and TRBJ1-5, the full variable domain reads GAGVSQSPRYKVAKRGQDVALRCDPISGHVSLFWYQQALGQGPEFLTYFQNEAQLDKSGLPSDRFFAERPEGSVSTLKIQRTQQEDSAVYLCASSLSGVLQPQHFGDGTRLSIL.